This T cell receptor (beta chain) was identified in a study of shared clonotypes between healthy human individuals. Overall study: Each donor had three CD4 naive, three CD4 memory, two CD8 naive and one CD8 memory plate.

When replicate PCRs were run on sorted subsets, they used approximately 210 ng DNA, 30,000 to 35,000 T cell genomes. Data came from immunoSEQ multiplex PCR; TCRdb stores just in-frame clones and leaves some out. The sample records hundreds of thousands of clones, about three quarters being singletons. Donors included only healthy HIV-negative adults lacking recent acute infections or vaccinations. Remarks on this clone: What it recognizes is unknown.

Germline V lookup: CDR1 MDHEN, CDR2 SYDVKM. The CDR3 contains 11 residues. V was trimmed by 9 bases and J by 8 bases, leaving 11 bases between them. General study findings and limits: The authors sampled blood alone, and tissue repertoires likely differ.

The TCR was taken from a woman aged 30 to 39 in good health. This sequence joins TRBV28 and TRBJ2-1; no firm D call. The specimen sequenced was memory CD4+ T cells sorted from blood. The subset here: CD45RA-negative fraction. The CDR3 loop is CASLGFHEQFF. CDR3 nucleotides: TGTGCCAGTCTAGGATTCCATGAGCAGTTCTTC. The whole variable domain, filled in from reference TRBV28 and TRBJ2-1, reads DVKVTQSSRYLVKRTGEKVFLECVQDMDHENMFWYRQDPGLGLRLIYFSYDVKMKEKGDIPEGYSVSREKKERFSLILESASTNQTSMYLCASLGFHEQFFGPGTRLTVL.